This is a list of T cell receptor beta chains from one sample in a study of radiotherapy plus CTLA-4 blockade in lung cancer. Profiled with immunoSEQ multiplex PCR; TCRdb holds only in-frame clones, not every one. Counted here are about 81,000 clones, 55% to 75% occurring once; the ten biggest clones make up 11% to 15%. Here the sequenced sample was peripheral blood, taken from a patient treated with radiotherapy plus ipilimumab. Receptor source: a human donor with non-small cell lung cancer that progressed on radiotherapy plus ipilimumab. Each CDR3 is given with its conserved first and last residue. The D gene is left open where the match is weak. A row's size may be missing; if present it is once, few, many or a size class.

v_gene	d_gene	abundance	j_gene	CDR3nt	CDR3aa
TRBV7-9	TRBD1	NA	TRBJ2-7	TGTGCCAGCAGCTCGACGACGGACAGGGCCTACGAGCAGTACTTC	CASSSTTDRAYEQYF
TRBV4-1	NA	NA	TRBJ2-5	TGCGCCACCCAGCCCAGTCAAGAGACCCAGTACTTC	CATQPSQETQYF
TRBV13	NA	few	TRBJ2-7	TGTGCCAGCAGCTTAGCAGGGTCCAAGCAGTACTTC	CASSLAGSKQYF
TRBV11-2	NA	NA	TRBJ2-7	TGTGCCAGCAGGCGTACCGGACGGATGTCATCCTACGAGCAGTACTTC	CASRRTGRMSSYEQYF
TRBV11-3	NA	NA	TRBJ2-1	TGTGCCAGCAGCCTAGACTTAAATGAGCAGTTCTTC	CASSLDLNEQFF
TRBV7-9	NA	once	TRBJ2-5	TGTGCCAGCAGCTTTGGGGCAGACGTCTCGGAGACCCAGTACTTC	CASSFGADVSETQYF
TRBV5-1	NA	NA	TRBJ2-3	TGCGCCAGCAGCTTGGACAGGCCTAACACAGATACGCAGTATTTT	CASSLDRPNTDTQYF
TRBV27	NA	NA	TRBJ2-7	TGTGCCAGTTCACGAGACGGGAGCTCCTACGAGCAGTACTTC	CASSRDGSSYEQYF
TRBV14	TRBD2	NA	TRBJ2-2	TGTGCCAGCAGCCGTGGCGGGGGAAGCGGGGAGCTGTTTTTT	CASSRGGGSGELFF
TRBV28	NA	NA	TRBJ1-2	TGTGCCAGCAGTTTGCAACAGGGTCAGTATGGCTACACCTTC	CASSLQQGQYGYTF
TRBV11-2	NA	NA	TRBJ1-2	TGTGCCAGCAGCTTAGGGTGGGGCTCCTATGGCTACACCTTC	CASSLGWGSYGYTF
TRBV7-6	NA	NA	TRBJ1-3	TGTGCCAGCAGCCCCGACAGCCTCGGAAACACCATATATTTT	CASSPDSLGNTIYF
TRBV6-5	NA	NA	TRBJ1-2	TGTGCCATCACGCGGAGTAACTATGGCTACACCTTC	CAITRSNYGYTF
TRBV5-1	NA	NA	TRBJ1-6	TGCGCCAGCAGCATTCAGGGTTCCCATTCACCCCTCCACTTT	CASSIQGSHSPLHF
TRBV10-3	NA	few	TRBJ1-1	TGTGCCATCAGTGAGCTGGGACTCGGTGAAGCTTTCTTT	CAISELGLGEAFF
TRBV7-9	NA	NA	TRBJ2-2	TGTGCCAGCAGAAGGGGGGCCGGGGAGCTGTTTTTT	CASRRGAGELFF
TRBV28	TRBD2	NA	TRBJ2-4	TGTGCCAGTCAACTAGCGGGGCGGAACATTCAGTACTTC	CASQLAGRNIQYF
TRBV7-9	NA	NA	TRBJ2-1	TGTGCCAGCAGCTTAGAATGGGGACGGGCGAACACCGGCAATGAGCAGTTCTTC	CASSLEWGRANTGNEQFF
TRBV6-1	NA	NA	TRBJ2-7	TGTGCCAGCAGTGAAGATGGACTTTACAGGATCTACTCCTACGAGCAGTACTTC	CASSEDGLYRIYSYEQYF
TRBV7-9	NA	NA	TRBJ2-7	TGTGCCAGCAGCTCCTGGGACCAATACTACGAGCAGTACTTC	CASSSWDQYYEQYF
TRBV28	NA	few	TRBJ2-2	TGTGCCAGCAGGACTTACACCGGGGAGCTGTTTTTT	CASRTYTGELFF
TRBV19	NA	NA	TRBJ1-5	TGTGCCAGTCGTATGGGATTGGACGGTGTAGCCCAGCCCCAGCATTTT	CASRMGLDGVAQPQHF
TRBV7-9	NA	NA	TRBJ1-1	TGTGCCAGCAGTTCACCGGGACGGTTAGCTTTCTTT	CASSSPGRLAFF
TRBV15	TRBD2	NA	TRBJ2-3	TGTGCCACCAGCAGCGGGACTAGCGGGATTGCAGATACGCAGTATTTT	CATSSGTSGIADTQYF
TRBV15	NA	NA	TRBJ2-1	TGTGCCACCGAGCAGAGGTCATCCTACAATGAGCAGTTCTTC	CATEQRSSYNEQFF
TRBV6-1	NA	NA	TRBJ2-7	TGTGCCAGCAGTGAAGGCACAGTCCGCTCCTACGAGCAGTACTTC	CASSEGTVRSYEQYF
TRBV5-4	TRBD2	NA	TRBJ2-1	TGTGCCAGCAGCCCAACCACTAGCGGGGGGGCATCCGAGCAGTTCTTC	CASSPTTSGGASEQFF